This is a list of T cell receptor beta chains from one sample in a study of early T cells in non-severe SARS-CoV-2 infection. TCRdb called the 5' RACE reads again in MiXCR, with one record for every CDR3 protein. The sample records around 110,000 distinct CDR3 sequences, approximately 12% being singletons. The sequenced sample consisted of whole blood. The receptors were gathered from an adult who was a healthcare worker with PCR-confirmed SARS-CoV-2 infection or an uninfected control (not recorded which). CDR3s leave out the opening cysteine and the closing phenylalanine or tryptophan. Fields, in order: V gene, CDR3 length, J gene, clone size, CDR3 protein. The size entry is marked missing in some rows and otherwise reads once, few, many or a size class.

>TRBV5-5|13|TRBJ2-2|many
ASGSTSGRTGELF
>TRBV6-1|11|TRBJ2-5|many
ASSASGRETQY
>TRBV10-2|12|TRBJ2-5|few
ASGLDRDRETQY
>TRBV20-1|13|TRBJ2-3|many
SASPNSGSSYTQY
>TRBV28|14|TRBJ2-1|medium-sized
ASSLFGQGKDNEQF
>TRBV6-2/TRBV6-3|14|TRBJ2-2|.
ASSYETDSNTGELF
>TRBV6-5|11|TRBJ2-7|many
ASSYERNYEQY
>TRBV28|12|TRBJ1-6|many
ANSGAVGNSPLH
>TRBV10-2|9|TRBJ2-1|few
ASSDGNEQF
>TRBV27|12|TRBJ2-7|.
ASSLLYGGDEQY
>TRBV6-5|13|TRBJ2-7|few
ASSYGAASTAEQY
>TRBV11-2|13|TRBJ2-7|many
ASSLEPGLASEQY
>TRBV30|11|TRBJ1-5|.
AWSEGNNQPQH
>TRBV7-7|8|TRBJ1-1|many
ATSRGEAF
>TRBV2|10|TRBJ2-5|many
ASLWFQETQY
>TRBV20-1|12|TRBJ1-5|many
SARRAGREQPQH
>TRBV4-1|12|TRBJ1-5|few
ASSQGQDDQPQH
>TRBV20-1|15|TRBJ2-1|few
SARGPLEGRAYNEQF
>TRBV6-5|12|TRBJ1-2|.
ASSFSRGSFGYT
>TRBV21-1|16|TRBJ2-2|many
ASSILTSRNRTPGSCF
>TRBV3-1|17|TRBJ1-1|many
ASSQDSFVGNPMNTEAF
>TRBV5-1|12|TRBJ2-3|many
ASSLFLRTDTQY
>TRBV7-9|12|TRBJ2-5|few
ASSSGTGFETQY
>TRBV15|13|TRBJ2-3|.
ATRPSGISTDTQY
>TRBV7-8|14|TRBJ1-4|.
ASIESATATNEKLF
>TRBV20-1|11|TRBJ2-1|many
SASVSSPNEQF
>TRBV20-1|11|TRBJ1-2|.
SARDIWNYGYT
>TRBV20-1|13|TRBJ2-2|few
SAREQGPNTGELF
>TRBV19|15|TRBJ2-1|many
ASIETFHVRSYNEQF
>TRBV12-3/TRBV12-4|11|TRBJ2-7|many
ASSYLASDEQY
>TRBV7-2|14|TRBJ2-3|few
ASSLFRRVSTDTQY
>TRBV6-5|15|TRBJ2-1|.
ASSRTLAGITYNEQF
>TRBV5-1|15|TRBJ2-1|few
ASSLTIAGVNYNEQF
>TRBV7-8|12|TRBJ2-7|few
ASSVTSGSGEQY
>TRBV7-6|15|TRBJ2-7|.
ASSFSPLPSASGEQY
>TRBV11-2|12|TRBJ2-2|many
ASSLGRGSGELF
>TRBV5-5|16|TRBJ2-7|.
ASSPAPPGQGRFVEQY
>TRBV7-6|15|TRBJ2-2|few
ASSLVSSGSRPGELF
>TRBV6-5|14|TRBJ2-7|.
ASRGLAAQENYEQY
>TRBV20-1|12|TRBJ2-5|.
SARPYDRGETQY
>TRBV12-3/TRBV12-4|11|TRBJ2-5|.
ASSIQGRETQY
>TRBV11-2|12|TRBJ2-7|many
ASSPRTSGYEQY
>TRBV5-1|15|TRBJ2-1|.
ASSKISGGSSYNEQF
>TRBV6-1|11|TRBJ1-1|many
ASSEMLNTEAF
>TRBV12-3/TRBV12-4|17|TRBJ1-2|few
ASSFLFKWDRATNYGYT
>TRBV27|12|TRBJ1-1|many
ASSPVWPNTEAF